A single sample is the source of the 20 T cell receptor beta chains below, sequenced in a study of blood T cell repertoires in COVID-19 (dated by TCRdb to 2019 to 2021). The library came from the immunoSEQ multiplex PCR assay. TCRdb took this table from immuneACCESS and kept in-frame rearrangements with V and J called. Such tables lack part of the clones; where checked against another copy, unresolved V genes explain under half of the gap, and the rest is unexplained. The sample table lists about 150,000 clones, roughly 72% of them with a count of one. The top ten clones comprise 3% to 4.5% of the sample. Source material: peripheral blood. The source is a woman aged 80 or older with acute or convalescent COVID-19.

V is TRBV2 and J is TRBJ2-7; D perhaps matches TRBD1 (6 bases). The V end lost 8 bases, the J end lost 0 bases, and 23 bases lay between the germline ends. The CDR3 length is 17 residues. The V gene's germline CDR1 is SNHLY and CDR2 FYNNEI. CDR3: CASARPGENPSSYEQYF. The CDR3 coding sequence is TGTGCCAGCGCCCGGCCAGGGGAAAATCCTAGCTCCTACGAGCAGTACTTC.

V gene TRBV27 combines with J gene TRBJ1-2; 8 bases are a match to TRBD1. Germline loops: CDR1 MNHEY, CDR2 SMNVEV (reference sequence). This CDR3 contains 15 residues. Unmatched junction bases numbered 14, after V lost 6 bases and J lost 8 bases. This CDR3 is CASRSTGAVSFGYTF. In nucleotides, the CDR3 is TGTGCCAGCAGATCGACAGGGGCGGTTTCGTTCGGCTACACCTTC.

The rearrangement uses TRBV5-1 and TRBJ1-4; no reliable D call. V gave up 5 bases and J gave up 5 bases, with 13 bases separating them. The germline CDR1 and CDR2 sequences are SGHRS and YFSETQ. This CDR3 spans 14 amino acids. Here the CDR3 DNA reads TGCGCCAGCAGTTTCACAGCTTCGAATGAAAAACTGTTTTTT. Protein product: CASSFTASNEKLFF.

V usage is TRBV19 and J usage is TRBJ1-1, with TRBD1 matching 10 bases. J gave up 1 base and V 8 bases, and 1 base lay outside the gene matches. Germline V gene lookup returns CDR1 LNHDA and CDR2 SQIVND (reference sequence). This CDR3 is built from 13 residues. CDR3 amino acids: CASGQGENTEAFF. The CDR3 DNA follows: TGTGCCAGTGGACAGGGGGAGAACACTGAAGCTTTCTTT.

The rearrangement links TRBV5-6 to TRBJ1-6, with 7 positions matching TRBD1. Germline values: CDR1 SGHDT, CDR2 YYEEEE. The CDR3 covers 15 residues. V lost 4 bases and J lost 5; bases outside the gene matches: 6. The CDR3 protein is CASSPTDRNNSPLHF. The CDR3 DNA is TGTGCCAGCAGCCCCACGGACAGGAATAATTCACCCCTCCACTTT.

The chain couples TRBV11-2 to TRBJ2-6; D gene uncertain. The germline V gene encodes CDR1 SGHAT and CDR2 FQNNGV. CDR3 size: 15 residues. The germline V and J ends were trimmed by 6 bases and 4 bases, with 13 bases remaining between them. Here the CDR3 reads CASSYPASGANVLTF. In DNA, the CDR3 is TGTGCCAGCAGTTATCCAGCGTCAGGGGCCAACGTCCTGACTTTC.

The chain joins TRBV6-5 to TRBJ1-1; no definite D call. Germline V lookup: CDR1 MNHEY, CDR2 SVGAGI. This CDR3 is built from 14 residues. V lost 4 bases and J lost 1, with 10 bases in between. The DNA for the CDR3 is TGTGCCAGCAGTTCCTGGACTGCGAACACTGAAGCTTTCTTT. This sequence encodes CASSSWTANTEAFF.

The CDR3 spells CASSPRSNAQVYNEQFF. CDR3 in DNA: TGTGCCAGCAGCCCCCGGAGTAACGCTCAAGTCTACAATGAGCAGTTCTTC. This chain joins TRBV3-1 (or the pseudogene TRBV3-2) and TRBJ2-1; D gene unclear. CDR1 and CDR2 from the germline V gene are LGHDT and YNNKEL (reference sequence). This CDR3 contains 17 residues. Trimming stripped 4 bases from V and 3 bases from J, with 19 bases between.

The rearrangement uses TRBV11-2 and TRBJ2-7; 7 bases agree with TRBD1. The CDR3 covers 15 residues. Germline V gene sequence: CDR1 SGHAT, CDR2 FQNNGV. V dropped 5 bases and J dropped 4; count of bases not matched to a gene: 11. For the CDR3, the DNA is TGTGCCAGCAGCCCAGTTTTGACAGGGCCGTACGAGCAGTACTTC. Translated, it gives CASSPVLTGPYEQYF.

The V gene is TRBV27, the J gene TRBJ2-7, with 7 bases fitting TRBD1. Germline-derived CDR1 and CDR2 are MNHEY and SMNVEV (reference sequence). This CDR3 comprises 18 residues. The V and J ends lost 0 bases and 1 base, in that order; junction bases with no gene match: 12. Here the CDR3 DNA reads TGTGCCAGCAGTTTATCGACCCCCTCCCGGGACAGATCCTACGAGCAGTACTTC. Amino acids: CASSLSTPSRDRSYEQYF.

This clone was seen a few times. This chain links TRBV7-2 with TRBJ1-1; 7 nucleotides align to TRBD1. This CDR3 is built from 12 residues. Trimming at V came to 4 bases and at J to 9 bases, leaving 5 bases not matched to a gene. The germline V gene encodes CDR1 SGHTA and CDR2 FQGNSA. This CDR3 reads CASSSTGLQAFF. The CDR3 region has the DNA TGTGCCAGCAGCTCGACAGGGTTACAAGCTTTCTTT.

This clone was found once. The rearrangement links TRBV9 to TRBJ2-1, with 10 bases matching TRBD1. The CDR3 loop spans 16 amino acids. V lost 1 base, J lost 8 bases, and 9 bases stayed unmatched. Germline CDR1 reads SGDLS; CDR2 reads YYNGEE. The CDR3: CASSVLPGQGIDEQFF. The CDR3 DNA sequence: TGTGCCAGCAGCGTACTCCCGGGACAGGGGATCGATGAGCAGTTCTTC.

V gene TRBV19 combines with J gene TRBJ2-2, with 9 bases identical to TRBD1. The CDR3 has 14 amino acids. The germline V gene encodes CDR1 LNHDA and CDR2 SQIVND (reference sequence). V lost 6 bases and J lost 7; bases outside the gene matches: 6. CDR3 in amino acids: CASSGTGSSGELFF. The CDR3 DNA reads as TGTGCCAGTAGCGGGACAGGGAGCAGCGGGGAGCTGTTTTTT.

The V gene is TRBV7-9, the J gene TRBJ1-4; a weak D match, TRBD1 (5 bases). The germline V gene encodes CDR1 SEHNR and CDR2 FQNEAQ (reference sequence). This CDR3 comprises 15 residues. V lost 4 bases and J lost 10, with 19 bases in between. The CDR3 loop reads CASSWGSGEGRKLFF. The CDR3 DNA sequence: TGTGCCAGCAGCTGGGGGTCGGGGGAAGGTAGAAAACTGTTTTTT.

The V call is TRBV6-5, the J call TRBJ1-2; the match to TRBD1 covers 10 bases. V was pared by 6 bases and J by 7 bases, with 8 bases of the junction left unmatched. CDR1 is MNHEY, CDR2 SVGAGI, per germline. There are 14 residues in the CDR3. CDR3 loop: CASRPPGQGGGYTF. CDR3 nucleotide sequence: TGTGCCAGCAGACCCCCCGGACAGGGGGGTGGCTACACCTTC.

Only one count was recorded for this clone. The chain employs TRBV30 and TRBJ2-2; D gene ambiguous. This CDR3 comprises 14 residues. V was clipped by 0 bases and J by 2 bases, with 7 bases between them. Germline values: CDR1 GTSNPN, CDR2 SVGIG (reference sequence). CDR3 nucleotides: TGTGCCTGGAGTGTACAGCAAAACACCGGGGAGCTGTTTTTT. Its translation is CAWSVQQNTGELFF.

The V gene is TRBV29-1, the J gene TRBJ2-1; TRBD2 is a possible D gene (7 bases). The germline gives CDR1 SQVTM, CDR2 ANQGSEA. This CDR3 contains 13 residues. V gave up 3 bases and J gave up 8 bases, with 14 bases separating them. CDR3 sequence (DNA): TGCAGCGTTGAGAGGGGGGGCCGGGATGAGCAGTTCTTC. Translation gives CSVERGGRDEQFF.

The rearrangement uses TRBV19 and TRBJ1-4; D ambiguous. The CDR3 runs to 16 residues. The V end lost 7 bases, the J end lost 7 bases, and 22 bases lay between the germline ends. Germline CDR1 is LNHDA and CDR2 is SQIVND (reference sequence). For the CDR3, the DNA is TGTGCCAGTAAGGCCCCGGACTCCGTTAATGGTGAAAAACTGTTTTTT. Amino acid sequence: CASKAPDSVNGEKLFF. Filled out from reference TRBV19 and TRBJ1-4, the complete variable domain reads DGGITQSPKYLFRKEGQNVTLSCEQNLNHDAMYWYRQDPGQGLRLIYYSQIVNDFQKGDIAEGYSVSREKKESFPLTVTSAQKNPTAFYLCASKAPDSVNGEKLFFGSGTQLSVL.

This rearrangement joins TRBV5-8 to TRBJ1-1, with 8 bases lining up with TRBD1. Germline V gene lookup returns CDR1 SGHTS and CDR2 YDEGEE. With 3 bases clipped from V and 1 base from J, the junction kept 2 bases outside the gene matches. CDR3 size: 14 residues. CDR3 bases: TGTGCCAGCAGCTCGGGGACAGGGAACACTGAAGCTTTCTTT. Its protein is CASSSGTGNTEAFF. Variable domain in full (rest from reference TRBV5-8 and TRBJ1-1): EAGVTQSPTHLIKTRGQQATLRCSPISGHTSVYWYQQALGLGLQFLLWYDEGEERNRGNFPPRFSGRQFPNYSSELNVNALELEDSALYLCASSSGTGNTEAFFGQGTRLTVV.

This chain joins TRBV3-1 (or the pseudogene TRBV3-2) and TRBJ1-2, with 8 bases that match TRBD1. Germline assignment: CDR1 LGHDT and CDR2 YNNKEL (reference sequence). The CDR3 runs 13 residues. The V and J ends lost 1 base and 8 bases, in that order; junction bases with no gene match: 3. The CDR3 protein is CASSQARTGGYTF. In DNA, the CDR3 is TGTGCCAGCAGCCAAGCTAGGACAGGGGGCTACACCTTC.